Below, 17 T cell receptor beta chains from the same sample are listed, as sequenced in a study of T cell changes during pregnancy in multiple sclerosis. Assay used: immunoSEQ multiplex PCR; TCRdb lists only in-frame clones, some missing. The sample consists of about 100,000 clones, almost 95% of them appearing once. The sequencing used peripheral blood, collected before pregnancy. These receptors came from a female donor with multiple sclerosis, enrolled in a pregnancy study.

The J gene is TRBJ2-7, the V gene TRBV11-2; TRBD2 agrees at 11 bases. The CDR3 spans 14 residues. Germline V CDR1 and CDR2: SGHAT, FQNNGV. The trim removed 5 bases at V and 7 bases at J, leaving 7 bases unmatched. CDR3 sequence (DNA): TGTGCCAGCAGCATTACACTAGCGGGAGTAGAGCAGTACTTC. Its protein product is CASSITLAGVEQYF.

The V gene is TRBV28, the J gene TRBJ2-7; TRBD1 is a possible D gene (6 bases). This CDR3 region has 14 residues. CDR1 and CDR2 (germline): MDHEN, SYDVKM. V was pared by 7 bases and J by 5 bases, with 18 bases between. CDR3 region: CASTDQTGLNEQYF. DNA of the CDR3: TGTGCCAGCACCGACCAGACAGGCCTAAACGAGCAGTACTTC. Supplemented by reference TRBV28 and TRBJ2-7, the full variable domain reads DVKVTQSSRYLVKRTGEKVFLECVQDMDHENMFWYRQDPGLGLRLIYFSYDVKMKEKGDIPEGYSVSREKKERFSLILESASTNQTSMYLCASTDQTGLNEQYFGPGTRLTVT.

The CDR3 coding sequence is TGTGCCAGTAGTATCCCACCGCGCGCAGGGGGCGGGGACACTGAAGCTTTCTTT. Amino acid sequence: CASSIPPRAGGGDTEAFF. The rearrangement links TRBV19 to TRBJ1-1; 8 positions match TRBD1. The germline V gene encodes CDR1 LNHDA and CDR2 SQIVND (reference sequence). The CDR3 is 18 amino acids. V shed 3 bases and J 3 bases; nucleotides not matched to a gene: 15.

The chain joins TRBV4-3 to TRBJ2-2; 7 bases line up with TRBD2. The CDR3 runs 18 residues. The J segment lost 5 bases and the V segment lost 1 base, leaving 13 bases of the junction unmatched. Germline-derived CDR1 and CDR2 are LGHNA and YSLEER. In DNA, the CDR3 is TGCGCCAGCAGCCAAGGAATCAGCGGGATAAAGGGAACCGGGGAGCTGTTTTTT. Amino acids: CASSQGISGIKGTGELFF.

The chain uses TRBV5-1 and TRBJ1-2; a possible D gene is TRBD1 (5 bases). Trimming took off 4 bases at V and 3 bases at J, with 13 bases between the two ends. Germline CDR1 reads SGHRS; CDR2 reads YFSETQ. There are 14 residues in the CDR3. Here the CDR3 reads CASSPTRGDYGYTF. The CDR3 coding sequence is TGCGCCAGCAGCCCTACGCGGGGGGACTATGGCTACACCTTC.

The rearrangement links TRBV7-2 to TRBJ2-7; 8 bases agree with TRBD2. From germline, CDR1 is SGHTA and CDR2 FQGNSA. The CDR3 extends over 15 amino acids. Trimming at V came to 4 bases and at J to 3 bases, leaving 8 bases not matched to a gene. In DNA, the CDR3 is TGTGCCAGCAGCTCCGGGGGGGGTCCAGGCTACGAGCAGTACTTC. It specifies CASSSGGGPGYEQYF.

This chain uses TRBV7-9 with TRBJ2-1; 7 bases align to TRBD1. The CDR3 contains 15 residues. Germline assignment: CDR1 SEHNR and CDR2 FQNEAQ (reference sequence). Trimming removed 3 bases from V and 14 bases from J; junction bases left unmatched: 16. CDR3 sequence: CASSFGAVPTGLKFF. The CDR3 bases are TGTGCCAGCAGCTTCGGCGCTGTCCCGACAGGGTTAAAGTTCTTC.

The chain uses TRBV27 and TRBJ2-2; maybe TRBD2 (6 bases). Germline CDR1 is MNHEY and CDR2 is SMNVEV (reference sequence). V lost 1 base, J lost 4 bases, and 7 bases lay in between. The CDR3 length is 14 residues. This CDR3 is CASSLWRGTGELFF. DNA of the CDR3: TGTGCCAGCAGTTTATGGCGGGGCACCGGGGAGCTGTTTTTT.

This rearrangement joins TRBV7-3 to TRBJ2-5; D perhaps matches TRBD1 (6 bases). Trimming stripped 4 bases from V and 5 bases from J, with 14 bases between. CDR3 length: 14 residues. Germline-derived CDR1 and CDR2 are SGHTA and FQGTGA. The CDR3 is CASSSNPQGETQYF. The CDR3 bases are TGTGCCAGCAGCTCAAATCCCCAGGGGGAGACCCAGTACTTC.

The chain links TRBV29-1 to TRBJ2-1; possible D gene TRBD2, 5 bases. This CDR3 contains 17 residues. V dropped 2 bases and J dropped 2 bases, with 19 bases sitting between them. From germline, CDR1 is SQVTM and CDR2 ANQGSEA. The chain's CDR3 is CSVESPGGRYPYNEQFF. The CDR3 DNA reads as TGCAGCGTTGAAAGCCCCGGAGGACGATATCCCTACAATGAGCAGTTCTTC.

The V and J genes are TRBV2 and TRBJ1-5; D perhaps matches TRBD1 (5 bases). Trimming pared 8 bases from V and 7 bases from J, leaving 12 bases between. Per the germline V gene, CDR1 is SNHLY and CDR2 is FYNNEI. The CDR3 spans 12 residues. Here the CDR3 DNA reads TGTGCCAGCCGGGGGGATCGGCAGCCCCAGCATTTT. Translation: CASRGDRQPQHF.

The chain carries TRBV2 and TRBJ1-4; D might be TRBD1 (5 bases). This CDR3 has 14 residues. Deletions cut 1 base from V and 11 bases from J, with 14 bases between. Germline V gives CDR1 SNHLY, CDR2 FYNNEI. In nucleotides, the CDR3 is TGTGCCAGCAGTGAAGGACAGCTTGAAGGGAAACTGTTTTTT. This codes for CASSEGQLEGKLFF.

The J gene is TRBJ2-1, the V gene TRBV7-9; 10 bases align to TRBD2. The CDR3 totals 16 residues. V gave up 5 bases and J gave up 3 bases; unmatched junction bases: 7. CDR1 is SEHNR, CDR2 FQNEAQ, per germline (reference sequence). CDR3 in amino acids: CASSPELAGLYNEQFF. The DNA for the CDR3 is TGTGCCAGCAGCCCAGAACTAGCGGGGCTCTACAATGAGCAGTTCTTC.

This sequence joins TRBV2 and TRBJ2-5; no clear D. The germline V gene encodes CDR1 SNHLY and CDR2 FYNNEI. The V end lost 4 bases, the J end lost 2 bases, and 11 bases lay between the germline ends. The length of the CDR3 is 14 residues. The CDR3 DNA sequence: TGTGCCAGCAGTGTACAGTTAGGACAAGAGACCCAGTACTTC. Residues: CASSVQLGQETQYF.

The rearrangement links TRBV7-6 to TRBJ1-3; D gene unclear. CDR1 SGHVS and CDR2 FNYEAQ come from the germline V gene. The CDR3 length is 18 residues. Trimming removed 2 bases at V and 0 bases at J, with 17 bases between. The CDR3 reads CASSLSHARGISGNTIYF. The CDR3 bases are TGTGCCAGCAGCTTAAGTCACGCCCGCGGGATCTCTGGAAACACCATATATTTT.

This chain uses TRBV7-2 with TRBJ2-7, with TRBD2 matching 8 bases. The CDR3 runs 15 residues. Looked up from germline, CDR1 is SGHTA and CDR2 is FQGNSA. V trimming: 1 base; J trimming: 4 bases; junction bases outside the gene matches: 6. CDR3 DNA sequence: TGTGCCAGCAGCTTAGACGCCGGGAGGGGGTACGAGCAGTACTTC. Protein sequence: CASSLDAGRGYEQYF.

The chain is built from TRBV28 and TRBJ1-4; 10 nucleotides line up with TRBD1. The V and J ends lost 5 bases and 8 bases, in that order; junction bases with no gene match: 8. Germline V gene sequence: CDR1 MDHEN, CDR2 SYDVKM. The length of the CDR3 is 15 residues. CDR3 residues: CASSLRTGGREKLFF. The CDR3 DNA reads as TGTGCCAGCAGTCTACGGACAGGGGGGCGCGAAAAACTGTTTTTT. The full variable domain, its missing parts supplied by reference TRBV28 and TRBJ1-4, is DVKVTQSSRYLVKRTGEKVFLECVQDMDHENMFWYRQDPGLGLRLIYFSYDVKMKEKGDIPEGYSVSREKKERFSLILESASTNQTSMYLCASSLRTGGREKLFFGSGTQLSVL.